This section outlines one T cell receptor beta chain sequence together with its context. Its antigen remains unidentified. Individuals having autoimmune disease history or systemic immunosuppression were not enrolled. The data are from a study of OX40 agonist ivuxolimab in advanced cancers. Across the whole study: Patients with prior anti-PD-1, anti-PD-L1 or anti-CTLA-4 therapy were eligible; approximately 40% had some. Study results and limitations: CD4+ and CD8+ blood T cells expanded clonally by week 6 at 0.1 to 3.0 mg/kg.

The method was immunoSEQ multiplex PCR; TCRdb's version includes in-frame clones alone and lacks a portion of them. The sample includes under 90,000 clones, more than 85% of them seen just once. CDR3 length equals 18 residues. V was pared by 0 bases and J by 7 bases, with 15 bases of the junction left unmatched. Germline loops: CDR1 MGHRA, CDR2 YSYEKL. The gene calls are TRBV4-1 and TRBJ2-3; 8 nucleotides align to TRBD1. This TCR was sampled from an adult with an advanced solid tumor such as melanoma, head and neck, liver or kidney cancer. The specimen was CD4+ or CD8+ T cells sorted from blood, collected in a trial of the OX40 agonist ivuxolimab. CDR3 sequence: CASSQEGVAGGLTYTQYF. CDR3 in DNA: TGCGCCAGCAGCCAAGAAGGCGTTGCAGGGGGCTTAACTTATACGCAGTATTTT.